These 10 T cell receptor beta chains originate from one sample sequenced in a study of blood T cells in healthy people across ages. With a J-beta primer mix and a sample-barcoded 5' primer, a second PCR ran about 6 to 11 cycles. TCRdb re-analysed the 5' RACE reads in MiXCR, keeping a single row per CDR3 protein. The sample consists of 1.5 million to 2 million distinct CDR3 sequences, about 31% of them appearing once. The sample taken for sequencing was blood. Source of these receptors: a woman aged 30 to 39 in good health.

This clonotype was counted ten times or more. For the CDR3, the DNA is TGCGCCAGCAGCCACCACAAACTAGCGGGGGGCAGGAATGAGCAGTTCTTC. As protein: CASSHHKLAGGRNEQFF. The rearrangement joins TRBV4-1 to TRBJ2-1; 12 bases agree with TRBD2. Germline trimming cut 3 bases from V and 7 bases from J; bases unmatched to any gene: 10. This CDR3 has 17 amino acids. CDR1 and CDR2 (germline): MGHRA, YSYEKL.

The rearrangement joins TRBV29-1 to TRBJ2-5, with 8 bases identical to TRBD2. The CDR3 is 13 residues long. V lost 7 bases, J lost 5 bases, and 9 bases stayed unmatched. Per germline, CDR1 SQVTM and CDR2 ANQGSEA. As DNA, the CDR3 is TGCAGCGCAAATCGGGGGGGGACGGAGACCCAGTACTTC. Residues: CSANRGGTETQYF.

A note on this clonotype: At one end, the junction sequence differs from germline, possibly due to a read error. The chain employs TRBV29-1 and TRBJ2-5; possibly TRBD1 or TRBD2 for D (5 bases each). This CDR3 is built from 11 residues. Germline V gene sequence: CDR1 SQVTM, CDR2 ANQGSEA. This CDR3 reads CGVQGPSIQYF. The CDR3 DNA reads as TGCGGCGTTCAGGGACCTTCTATCCAGTACTTC.

This clonotype occurred many times. V and J are TRBV13 and TRBJ1-4; TRBD1 aligns across 7 bases. The CDR3 covers 14 residues. V was clipped by 0 bases and J by 6 bases; unmatched bases: 1. Germline CDR1 PRHDT, CDR2 FYEKMQ (reference sequence). CDR3 in amino acids: CASSLGGGDEKLFF. CDR3 coding DNA: TGTGCCAGCAGCTTAGGAGGGGGCGATGAAAAACTGTTTTTT.

This chain connects TRBV20-1 to TRBJ1-2; D gene ambiguous. The ends were cut back, 3 bases at V and 4 bases at J, with 15 bases in the middle. CDR3 size: 14 residues. Looked up from germline, CDR1 is DFQATT and CDR2 is SNEGSKA (reference sequence). The CDR3 nucleotides read TGCAGTGCTAGGCCGGACCGTCCTGGCTATGGCTACACCTTC. Protein: CSARPDRPGYGYTF.

As concerns this clonotype: Germline and junction disagree at one end, which may indicate a read error. This chain links TRBV12-3 or TRBV12-4 with TRBJ2-7, with D unclear. The length of the CDR3 is 12 residues. This CDR3 is CAGSLNRYEQYF. CDR3 nucleotide sequence: TGTGCCGGCAGTTTAAACCGGTACGAGCAGTACTTC.

The chain recombines TRBV5-8 with TRBJ2-7; no reliable D call. Between the trimmed V and J ends, which lost 2 bases and 2 bases, there was a span of 14 bases. Germline V gene sequence: CDR1 SGHTS, CDR2 YDEGEE. This CDR3 has 15 residues. The CDR3 loop reads CASSFGQAATYEQYF. The CDR3 DNA sequence: TGTGCCAGCAGCTTTGGCCAGGCGGCGACCTACGAGCAGTACTTC.

The chain combines TRBV27 with TRBJ1-2, with 7 bases identical to TRBD1. CDR3 length: 13 amino acids. Looked up from germline, CDR1 is MNHEY and CDR2 is SMNVEV (reference sequence). The trim removed 0 bases at V and 8 bases at J, leaving 3 bases unmatched. The CDR3 sequence is CASSLSTGVGYTF. In DNA, the CDR3 is TGTGCCAGCAGTTTATCTACAGGGGTGGGCTACACCTTC.

About this clonotype: This clone may be a read error of a much larger clone one base away. The V and J genes are TRBV29-1 and TRBJ2-1; 7 bases fit TRBD1. The germline CDR1 and CDR2 sequences are SQVTM and ANQGSEA. Trimming removed 7 bases from V and 9 bases from J; junction bases left unmatched: 12. The CDR3 contains 13 residues. The chain's CDR3 is CSGLTGNHSEQFF. As DNA, the CDR3 is TGCAGCGGATTGACAGGGAATCACAGTGAGCAGTTCTTC.

This clonotype was detected many times. The chain employs TRBV12-3 or TRBV12-4 and TRBJ2-7; 7 bases are a match to TRBD1. The CDR3 is 15 amino acids. V was clipped by 5 bases and J by 0 bases; unmatched bases: 7. CDR3 loop: CASSNGQVNSYEQYF. The CDR3 DNA reads as TGTGCCAGCAGTAACGGACAGGTAAACTCCTACGAGCAGTACTTC.